This T cell receptor (beta chain) originates from a study of blood T cell repertoires in COVID-19. The age range of participants was 18 to 89 years, with residence in under 25 US areas. J lost 4 bases, V lost 2 bases, and 14 bases had no gene match. The germline V gene encodes CDR1 MNHNS and CDR2 SASEGT. The CDR3 consists of 18 residues. Authors' processing steps: From reference gene primer amplification, estimates of nucleated cell counts were derived. Assay used: immunoSEQ multiplex PCR; TCRdb lists only in-frame clones, some missing. V and J calls and clone size are given by that table; D and trimming were obtained from the DNA. The sample holds about 280,000 clones, roughly 86% seen once. This clone came up once.

The V and J genes are TRBV6-1 and TRBJ2-1; 7 nucleotides agree with TRBD2. Input material: PBMCs or T cells enriched from blood (not recorded which). This TCR came from a woman in her sixties who had recovered from COVID-19. The DNA of the CDR3 is TGTGCCAGCAGTGAAAGTTTTTGGACTAGTTCGCCATACAATGAGCAGTTCTTC. It encodes CASSESFWTSSPYNEQFF.